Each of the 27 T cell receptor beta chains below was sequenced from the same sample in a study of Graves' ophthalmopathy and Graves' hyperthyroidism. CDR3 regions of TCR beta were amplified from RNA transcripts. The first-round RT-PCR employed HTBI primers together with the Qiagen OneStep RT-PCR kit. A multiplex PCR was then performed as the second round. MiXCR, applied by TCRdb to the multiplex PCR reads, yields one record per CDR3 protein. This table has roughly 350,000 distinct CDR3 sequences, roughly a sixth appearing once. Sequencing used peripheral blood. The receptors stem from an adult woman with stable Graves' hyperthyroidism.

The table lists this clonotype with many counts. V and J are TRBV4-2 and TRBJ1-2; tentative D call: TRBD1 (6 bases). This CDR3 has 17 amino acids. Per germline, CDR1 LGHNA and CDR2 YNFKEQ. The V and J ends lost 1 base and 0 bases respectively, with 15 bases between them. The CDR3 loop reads CASSQVYRVGANYGYTF. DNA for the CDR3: TGTGCCAGCAGCCAAGTTTACAGGGTCGGGGCTAACTATGGCTACACCTTC.

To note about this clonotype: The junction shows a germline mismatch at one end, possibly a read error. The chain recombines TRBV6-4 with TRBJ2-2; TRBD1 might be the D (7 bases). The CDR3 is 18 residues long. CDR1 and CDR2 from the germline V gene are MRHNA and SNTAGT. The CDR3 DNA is TGTGCCAGCAGTGATCGACCGACTCAGCAGGGGGGTACCGGTGAGCTGTTTTTT. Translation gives CASSDRPTQQGGTGELFF.

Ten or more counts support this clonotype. CDR3 residues: CASSLAGGGGVAQHF. CDR3 in DNA: TGTGCCAGCAGTTTAGCAGGGGGTGGGGGGGTGGCCCAGCATTTT. The V call is TRBV12-3 or TRBV12-4, the J call TRBJ1-5; maybe TRBD1 (6 bases). This CDR3 region has 15 residues. Trimming left V 0 bases short and J 11 bases short, with 17 bases between.

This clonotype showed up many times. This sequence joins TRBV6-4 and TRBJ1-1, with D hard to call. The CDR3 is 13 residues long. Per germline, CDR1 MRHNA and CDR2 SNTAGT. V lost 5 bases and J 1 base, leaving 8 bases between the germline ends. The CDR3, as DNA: TGTGCCAGCAGTAAGGACGGGAACACTGAAGCTTTCTTT. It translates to CASSKDGNTEAFF.

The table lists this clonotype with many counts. The CDR3 region has the DNA TGTGCCAGCAGTTTTGGGGGGGATGAAGCTTTCTTT. This gives the protein CASSFGGDEAFF. J is TRBJ1-1 and V is TRBV12-3 or TRBV12-4; a weak D match, TRBD1 (5 bases). The CDR3 has 12 residues. V lost 3 bases and J lost 7, with 9 bases in between.

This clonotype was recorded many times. CDR3: CASSSGMGLAGDQAKNIQYF. CDR3 sequence (DNA): TGTGCCAGCAGTTCGGGGATGGGACTAGCGGGAGATCAAGCCAAAAACATTCAGTACTTC. J is TRBJ2-4 and V is TRBV27; 14 bases are shared with TRBD2. Looked up from germline, CDR1 is MNHEY and CDR2 is SMNVEV (reference sequence). This CDR3 spans 20 amino acids. The J segment lost 0 bases and the V segment lost 4 bases, leaving 11 bases of the junction unmatched.

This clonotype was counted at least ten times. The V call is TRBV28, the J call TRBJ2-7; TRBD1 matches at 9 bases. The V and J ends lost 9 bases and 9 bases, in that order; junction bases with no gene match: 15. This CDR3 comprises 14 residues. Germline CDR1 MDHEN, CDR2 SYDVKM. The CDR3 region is CASRRGQGLLGQYF. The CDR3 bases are TGTGCCAGTAGGAGGGGACAGGGACTCCTGGGGCAGTACTTC.

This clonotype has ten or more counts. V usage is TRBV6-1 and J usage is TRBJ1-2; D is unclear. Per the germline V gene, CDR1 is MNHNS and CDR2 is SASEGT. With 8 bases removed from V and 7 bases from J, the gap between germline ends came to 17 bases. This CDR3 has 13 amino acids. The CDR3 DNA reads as TGTGCCAGCTTCAGGACTCAGGCGGGTGGCTACACCTTC. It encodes CASFRTQAGGYTF.

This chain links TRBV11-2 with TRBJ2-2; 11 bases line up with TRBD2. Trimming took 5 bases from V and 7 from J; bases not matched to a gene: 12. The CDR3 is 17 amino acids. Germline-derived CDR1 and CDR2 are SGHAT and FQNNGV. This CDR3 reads CASSPRGLAERGGELFF. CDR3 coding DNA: TGTGCCAGCAGCCCCAGGGGACTAGCGGAGCGGGGCGGGGAGCTGTTTTTT.

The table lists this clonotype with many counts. In DNA, the CDR3 is TGTGCCAGCAGTTTACTGGGCAGGGGGGCCTCCTACGAGCAGTACTTC. It specifies CASSLLGRGASYEQYF. The chain is built from TRBV28 and TRBJ2-7; perhaps TRBD1 as D (7 bases). Deletions cut 2 bases from V and 0 bases from J, with 14 bases between. The germline CDR1 and CDR2 sequences are MDHEN and SYDVKM. The CDR3 consists of 16 residues.

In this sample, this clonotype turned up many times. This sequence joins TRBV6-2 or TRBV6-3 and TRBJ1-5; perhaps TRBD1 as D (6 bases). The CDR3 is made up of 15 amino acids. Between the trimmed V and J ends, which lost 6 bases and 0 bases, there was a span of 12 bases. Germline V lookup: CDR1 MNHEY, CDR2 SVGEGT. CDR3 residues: CASRLRQDSNQPQHF. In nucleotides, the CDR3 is TGTGCCAGCAGATTGAGACAGGATAGCAATCAGCCCCAGCATTTT.

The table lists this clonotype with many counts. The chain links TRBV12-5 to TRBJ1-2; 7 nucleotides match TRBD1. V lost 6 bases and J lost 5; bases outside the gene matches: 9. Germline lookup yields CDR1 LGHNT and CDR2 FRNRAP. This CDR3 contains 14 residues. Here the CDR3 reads CASGLGQVVYGYTF. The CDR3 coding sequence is TGTGCTAGTGGCCTCGGACAGGTTGTATATGGCTACACCTTC.

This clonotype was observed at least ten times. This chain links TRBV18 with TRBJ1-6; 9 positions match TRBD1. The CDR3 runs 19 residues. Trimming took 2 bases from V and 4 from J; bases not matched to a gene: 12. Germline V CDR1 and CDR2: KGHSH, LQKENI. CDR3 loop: CASSPTGTGNGLYNSPLHF. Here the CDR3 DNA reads TGTGCCAGCTCACCAACCGGGACAGGGAACGGGTTATATAATTCACCCCTCCACTTT.

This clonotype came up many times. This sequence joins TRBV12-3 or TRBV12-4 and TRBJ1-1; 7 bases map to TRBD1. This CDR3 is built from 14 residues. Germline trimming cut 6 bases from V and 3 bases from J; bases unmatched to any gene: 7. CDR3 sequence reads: CASSLLGTDTEAFF. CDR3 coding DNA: TGTGCCAGCAGCCTCCTCGGGACAGACACTGAAGCTTTCTTT.

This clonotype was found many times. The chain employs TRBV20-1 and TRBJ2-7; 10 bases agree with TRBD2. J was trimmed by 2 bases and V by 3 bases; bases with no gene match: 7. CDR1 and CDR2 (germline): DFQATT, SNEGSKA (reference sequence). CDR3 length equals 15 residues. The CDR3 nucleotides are TGCAGTGCTAGGCCCCTAGCGGGGGTAACCTACGAGCAGTACTTC. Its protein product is CSARPLAGVTYEQYF.

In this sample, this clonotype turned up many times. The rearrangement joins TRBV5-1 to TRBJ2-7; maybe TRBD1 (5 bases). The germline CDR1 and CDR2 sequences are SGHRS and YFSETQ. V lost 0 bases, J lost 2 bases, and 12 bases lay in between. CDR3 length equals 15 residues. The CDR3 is CASSLGMGPAYEQYF. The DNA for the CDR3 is TGCGCCAGCAGCTTGGGTATGGGGCCCGCCTACGAGCAGTACTTC. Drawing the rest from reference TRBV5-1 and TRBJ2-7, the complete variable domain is KAGVTQTPRYLIKTRGQQVTLSCSPISGHRSVSWYQQTPGQGLQFLFEYFSETQRNKGNFPGRFSGRQFSNSRSEMNVSTLELGDSALYLCASSLGMGPAYEQYFGPGTRLTVT.

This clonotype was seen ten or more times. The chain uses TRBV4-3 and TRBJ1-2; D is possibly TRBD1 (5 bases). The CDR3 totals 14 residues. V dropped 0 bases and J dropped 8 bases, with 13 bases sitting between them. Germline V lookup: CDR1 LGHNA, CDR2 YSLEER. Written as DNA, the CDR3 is TGCGCCAGCAGCCAAGACCAGGACATCGCCGGCTACACCTTC. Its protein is CASSQDQDIAGYTF.

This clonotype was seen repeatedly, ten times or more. CDR3 residues: CASSHEIPGPPTYEQYF. Here the CDR3 DNA reads TGTGCCAGCAGCCATGAAATTCCGGGACCCCCCACCTACGAGCAGTACTTC. The V call is TRBV2, the J call TRBJ2-7; D is tentatively TRBD1 or TRBD2 (5 bases each). The V and J ends lost 6 bases and 2 bases respectively, with 23 bases between them. Germline CDR1 and CDR2: SNHLY and FYNNEI. This CDR3 contains 17 residues.

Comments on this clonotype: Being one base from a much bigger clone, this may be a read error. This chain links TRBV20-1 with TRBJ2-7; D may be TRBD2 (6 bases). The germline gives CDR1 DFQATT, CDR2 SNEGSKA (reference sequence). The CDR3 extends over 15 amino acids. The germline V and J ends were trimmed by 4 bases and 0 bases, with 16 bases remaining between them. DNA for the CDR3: TGCAGTGCTACTCGTTCGGCGGGACTCTCCTACGAGCAGTACTTC. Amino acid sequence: CSATRSAGLSYEQYF.

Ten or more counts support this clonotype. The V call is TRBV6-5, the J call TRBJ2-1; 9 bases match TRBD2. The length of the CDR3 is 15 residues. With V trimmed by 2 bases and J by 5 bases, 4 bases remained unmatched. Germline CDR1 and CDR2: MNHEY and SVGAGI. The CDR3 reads CASSYGIAGDNEQFF. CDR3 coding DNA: TGTGCCAGCAGTTACGGGATAGCGGGAGACAATGAGCAGTTCTTC.

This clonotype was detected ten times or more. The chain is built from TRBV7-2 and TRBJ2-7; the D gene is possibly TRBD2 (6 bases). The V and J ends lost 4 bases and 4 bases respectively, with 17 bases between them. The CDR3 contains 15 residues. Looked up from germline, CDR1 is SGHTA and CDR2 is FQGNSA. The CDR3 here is CASSSPGGKSYEQYF. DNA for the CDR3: TGTGCCAGCAGCTCCCCCGGCGGGAAATCTTACGAGCAGTACTTC.

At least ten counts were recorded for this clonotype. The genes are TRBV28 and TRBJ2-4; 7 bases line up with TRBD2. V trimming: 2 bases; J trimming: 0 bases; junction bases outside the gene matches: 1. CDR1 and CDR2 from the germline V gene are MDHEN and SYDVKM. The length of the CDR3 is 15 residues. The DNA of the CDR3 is TGTGCCAGCAGTTTAGCGGGGGTAGCCAAAAACATTCAGTACTTC. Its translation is CASSLAGVAKNIQYF.

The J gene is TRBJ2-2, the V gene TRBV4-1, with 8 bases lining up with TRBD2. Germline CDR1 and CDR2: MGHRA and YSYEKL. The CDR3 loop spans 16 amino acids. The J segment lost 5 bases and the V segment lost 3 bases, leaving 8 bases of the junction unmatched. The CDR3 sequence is CASSHGAGAETGELFF. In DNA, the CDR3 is TGCGCCAGCAGCCACGGAGCGGGAGCGGAAACCGGGGAGCTGTTTTTT.

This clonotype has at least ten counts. The CDR3 region has the DNA TGCAGCGTTACACAGGGCCAGGGCACCGGGGAGCTGTTTTTT. Protein sequence: CSVTQGQGTGELFF. This chain links TRBV29-1 with TRBJ2-2; tentative D call: TRBD1 (6 bases). V was clipped by 5 bases and J by 4 bases, with 14 bases between them. The CDR3 covers 14 residues. Germline lookup yields CDR1 SQVTM and CDR2 ANQGSEA.

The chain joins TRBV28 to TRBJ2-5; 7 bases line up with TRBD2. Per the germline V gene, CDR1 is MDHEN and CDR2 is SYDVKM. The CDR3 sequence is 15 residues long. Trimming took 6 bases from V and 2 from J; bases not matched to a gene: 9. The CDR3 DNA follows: TGTGCCAGCAGAGGGAGGGCCCTCGGGCAAGAGACCCAGTACTTC. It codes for CASRGRALGQETQYF.

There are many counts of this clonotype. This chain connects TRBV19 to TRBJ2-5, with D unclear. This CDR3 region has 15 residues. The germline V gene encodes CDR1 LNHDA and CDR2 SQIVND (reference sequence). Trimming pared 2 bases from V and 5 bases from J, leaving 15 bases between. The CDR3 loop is CASSISLTFGETQYF. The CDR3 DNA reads TGTGCCAGTAGTATATCACTAACTTTCGGGGAGACCCAGTACTTC.

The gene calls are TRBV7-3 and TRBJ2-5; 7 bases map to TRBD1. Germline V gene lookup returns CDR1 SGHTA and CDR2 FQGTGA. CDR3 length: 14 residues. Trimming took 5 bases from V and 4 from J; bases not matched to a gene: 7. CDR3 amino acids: CASSVDRSRETQYF. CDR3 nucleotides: TGTGCCAGCAGCGTGGACAGGTCTCGAGAGACCCAGTACTTC. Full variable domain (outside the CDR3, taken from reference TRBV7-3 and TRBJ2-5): GAGVSQTPSNKVTEKGKYVELRCDPISGHTALYWYRQSLGQGPEFLIYFQGTGAADDSGLPNDRFFAVRPEGSVSTLKIQRTERGDSAVYLCASSVDRSRETQYFGPGTRLLVL.